The text below deals with one T cell receptor (beta chain). J lost 12 bases, V lost 5 bases, and 18 bases had no gene match. The CDR3 totals 16 residues. Germline V gene lookup returns CDR1 SGHVS and CDR2 FQNEAQ. This sample was included in a study of T cells in Graves' hyperthyroidism and ophthalmopathy. Criteria for exclusion of patients were uncontrolled infection, other autoimmune disease, pregnancy or lactation. Using RNA transcripts as the source, TCR beta CDR3 regions were amplified. The HTBI primer set served for first-round RT-PCR of the TCR CDR3. MiXCR, applied by TCRdb to the multiplex PCR reads, yields one record per CDR3 protein. The top ten hold about 7% of the sample, which has 650,000 to 800,000 distinct CDR3 sequences, 45% seen once.

The sample was peripheral blood or thyroid tissue (not recorded which). The chain links TRBV7-8 to TRBJ2-7, with 11 bases lining up with TRBD2. The source of this sequence is an adult man with Graves' disease, either hyperthyroidism or ophthalmopathy (not recorded which). The chain's CDR3 is CASSPRTSGWARQRYF. CDR3 coding DNA: TGTGCCAGCAGCCCCAGGACTAGCGGGTGGGCCCGACAGCGGTACTTC. Supplemented by reference TRBV7-8 and TRBJ2-7, the full variable domain reads GAGVSQSPRYKVAKRGQDVALRCDPISGHVSLFWYQQALGQGPEFLTYFQNEAQLDKSGLPSDRFFAERPEGSVSTLKIQRTQQEDSAVYLCASSPRTSGWARQRYFGPGTRLTVT.